The present T cell receptor beta chain was sequenced within a study of T cell changes during pregnancy in multiple sclerosis. The CDR3 runs 13 residues. V lost 7 bases to trimming and J lost 4 bases, with 13 bases between them. CDR1 is LNHDA, CDR2 SQIVND, per germline (reference sequence). Produced via immunoSEQ multiplex PCR; TCRdb's table is partial and in-frame only. The sample has 80,000 to 95,000 clones; about 95% are singletons. This receptor was taken from a female donor with multiple sclerosis, enrolled in a pregnancy study. The sample was peripheral blood, taken in the second trimester of pregnancy. The chain is built from TRBV19 and TRBJ1-1; D perhaps matches TRBD1 (5 bases). The CDR3 spells CASINRLATEAFF. In DNA form, the CDR3 reads TGTGCCAGTATCAACAGGTTGGCCACTGAAGCTTTCTTT.